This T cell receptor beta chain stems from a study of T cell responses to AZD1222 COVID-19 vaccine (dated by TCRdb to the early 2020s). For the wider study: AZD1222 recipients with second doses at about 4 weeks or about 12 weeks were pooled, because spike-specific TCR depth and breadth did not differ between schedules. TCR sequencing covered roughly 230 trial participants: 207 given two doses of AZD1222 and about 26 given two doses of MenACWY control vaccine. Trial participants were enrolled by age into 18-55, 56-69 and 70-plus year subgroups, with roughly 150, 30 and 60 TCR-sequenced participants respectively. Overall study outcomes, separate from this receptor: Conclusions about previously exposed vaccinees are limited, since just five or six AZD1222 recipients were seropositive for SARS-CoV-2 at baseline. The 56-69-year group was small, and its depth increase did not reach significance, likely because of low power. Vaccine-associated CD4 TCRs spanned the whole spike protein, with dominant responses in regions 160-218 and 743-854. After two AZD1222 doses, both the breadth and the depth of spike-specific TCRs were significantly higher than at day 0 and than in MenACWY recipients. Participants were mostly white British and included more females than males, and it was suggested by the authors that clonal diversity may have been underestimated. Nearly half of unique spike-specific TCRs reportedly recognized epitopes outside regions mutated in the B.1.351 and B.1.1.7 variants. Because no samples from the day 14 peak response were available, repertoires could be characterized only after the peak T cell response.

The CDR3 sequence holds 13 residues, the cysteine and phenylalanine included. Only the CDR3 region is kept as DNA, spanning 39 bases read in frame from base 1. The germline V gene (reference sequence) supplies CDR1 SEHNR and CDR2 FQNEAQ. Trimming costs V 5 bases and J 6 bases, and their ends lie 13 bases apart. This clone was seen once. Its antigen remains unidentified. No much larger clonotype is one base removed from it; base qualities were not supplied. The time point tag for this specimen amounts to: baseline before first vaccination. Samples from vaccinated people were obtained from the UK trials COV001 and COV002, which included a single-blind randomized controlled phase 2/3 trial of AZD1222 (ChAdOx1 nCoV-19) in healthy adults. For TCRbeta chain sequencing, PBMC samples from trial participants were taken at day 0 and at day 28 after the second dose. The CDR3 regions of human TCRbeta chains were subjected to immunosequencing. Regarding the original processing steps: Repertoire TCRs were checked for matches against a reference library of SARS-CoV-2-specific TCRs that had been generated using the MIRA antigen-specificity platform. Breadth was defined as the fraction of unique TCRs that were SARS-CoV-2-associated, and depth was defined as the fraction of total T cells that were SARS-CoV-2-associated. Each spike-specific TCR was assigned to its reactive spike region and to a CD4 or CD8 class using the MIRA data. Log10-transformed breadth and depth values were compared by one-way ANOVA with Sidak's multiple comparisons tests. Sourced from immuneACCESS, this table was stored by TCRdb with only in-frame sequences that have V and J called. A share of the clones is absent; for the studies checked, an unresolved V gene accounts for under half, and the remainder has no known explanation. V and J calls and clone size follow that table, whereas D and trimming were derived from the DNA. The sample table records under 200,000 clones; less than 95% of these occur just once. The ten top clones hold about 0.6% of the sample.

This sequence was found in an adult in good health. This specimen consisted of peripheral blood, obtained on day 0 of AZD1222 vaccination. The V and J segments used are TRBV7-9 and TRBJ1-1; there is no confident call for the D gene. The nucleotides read TGTGCCAGCAGCCGAGAGGTGGTAGCTGAAGCTTTCTTT. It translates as CASSREVVAEAFF. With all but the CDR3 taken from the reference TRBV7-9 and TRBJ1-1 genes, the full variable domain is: DTGVSQNPRHKITKRGQNVTFRCDPISEHNRLYWYRQTLGQGPEFLTYFQNEAQLEKSRLLSDRFSAERPKGSFSTLEIQRTEQGDSAMYLCASSREVVAEAFFGQGTRLTVV.